Shown below are 28 T cell receptor beta chains from a single sample sequenced in a study of blood T cell repertoires in COVID-19. Sequencing used immunoSEQ multiplex PCR; TCRdb keeps in-frame clones, though not all of them. The profile shows approximately 250,000 clones, about nine tenths of them singletons. Sequences were obtained from peripheral blood. The receptors here all came from a man under 40 with COVID-19, enrolled during active disease.

This rearrangement joins TRBV28 to TRBJ2-5, with D perhaps TRBD2 (5 bases). Germline assignment: CDR1 MDHEN and CDR2 SYDVKM. V gave up 5 bases and J gave up 4 bases, with 11 bases separating them. The CDR3 has 13 residues. In DNA form, the CDR3 reads TGTGCCAGCAGTCCTAGCCAAGGAGAGACCCAGTACTTC. As protein: CASSPSQGETQYF.

The V call is TRBV27, the J call TRBJ1-2; 7 nucleotides match TRBD1. This CDR3 spans 17 amino acids. Trimming took 6 bases from V and 4 from J; bases not matched to a gene: 17. Germline-derived CDR1 and CDR2 are MNHEY and SMNVEV (reference sequence). The CDR3: CASRRDSGSPRGYGYTF. CDR3 bases: TGTGCCAGCAGACGGGACAGCGGCTCCCCCAGGGGCTATGGCTACACCTTC.

This chain uses TRBV6-4 with TRBJ1-1; D perhaps matches TRBD1 (6 bases). The ends were cut back, 5 bases at V and 5 bases at J, with 15 bases in the middle. The germline V gene has CDR1 MRHNA and CDR2 SNTAGT. The CDR3 is 14 residues long. CDR3 nucleotide sequence: TGTGCCAGCAGTCCACAGGGTTTGGGAACTGAAGCTTTCTTT. It encodes CASSPQGLGTEAFF.

The J gene is TRBJ2-3, the V gene TRBV5-1, with TRBD1 identical over 8 bases. Germline V gene data show CDR1 as SGHRS and CDR2 as YFSETQ. The V gene end was trimmed by 4 bases and the J gene end by 6 bases; junction bases not matched to a gene: 7. The CDR3 loop spans 14 amino acids. The DNA for the CDR3 is TGCGCCAGCAGCCCTGGGACAGGTATGGATACGCAGTATTTT. Translated: CASSPGTGMDTQYF.

This clone was seen more than once but under ten times. This chain links TRBV27 with TRBJ2-7; perhaps TRBD1 as D (6 bases). V dropped 4 bases and J dropped 6 bases, with 10 bases sitting between them. The CDR3 is made up of 12 amino acids. CDR1 and CDR2 (germline): MNHEY, SMNVEV (reference sequence). The CDR3 region has the DNA TGTGCCAGCAGTTCGACAGGTTTCGAGCAGTACTTC. Protein product: CASSSTGFEQYF.

The chain has TRBV7-6 and TRBJ2-7; 8 bases are a match to TRBD1. The CDR3 loop spans 14 amino acids. Germline trimming cut 3 bases from V and 2 bases from J; bases unmatched to any gene: 3. Per the germline V gene, CDR1 is SGHVS and CDR2 is FNYEAQ. The DNA of the CDR3 is TGTGCCAGCAGCTTCGCAGGGGGCCCCTACGAGCAGTACTTC. Residues: CASSFAGGPYEQYF.

The J gene is TRBJ1-2, the V gene TRBV6-1, with D possibly being TRBD1 (5 bases). CDR1 and CDR2 from the germline V gene are MNHNS and SASEGT. V was shortened by 2 bases and J by 6 bases, with 16 bases between the two germline ends. The CDR3 contains 15 residues. The DNA of the CDR3 is TGTGCCAGCAGTGAATATAGAGGAACAGGCGATGGCTACACCTTC. It is translated as CASSEYRGTGDGYTF.

Concerning this clone itself: The sample has other DNA sequences that encode this CDR3 too. The genes are TRBV3-1 (or the pseudogene TRBV3-2) and TRBJ1-3, with TRBD1 as a possible D gene (5 bases). The CDR3 loop spans 15 amino acids. Germline values: CDR1 LGHDT, CDR2 YNNKEL (reference sequence). The V end lost 1 base, the J end lost 4 bases, and 11 bases lay between the germline ends. CDR3 region: CASSQVSGSGNTIYF. As DNA, the CDR3 is TGTGCCAGCAGCCAAGTTTCAGGGTCCGGAAACACCATATATTTT.

This sequence joins TRBV12-3 or TRBV12-4 and TRBJ1-3; 7 positions match TRBD1. The CDR3 loop spans 13 amino acids. The junction had 3 bases not matched to a gene; V was cut back by 8 bases and J by 2 bases. The CDR3 sequence: CASGRGPGNTIYF. CDR3 in DNA: TGTGCCAGCGGAAGGGGGCCTGGAAACACCATATATTTT.

V gene TRBV27 combines with J gene TRBJ2-5, with a tentative D call TRBD1 (5 bases). Trimming cost V 6 bases and J 3 bases, with 11 bases left between them. The CDR3 covers 13 residues. Germline values: CDR1 MNHEY, CDR2 SMNVEV (reference sequence). CDR3 bases: TGTGCCAGCAGGCAGGGTCGGGAAGAGACCCAGTACTTC. Protein: CASRQGREETQYF.

V is TRBV30 and J is TRBJ1-1; D gene ambiguous. Trimming removed 0 bases from V and 0 bases from J, with 8 bases in between. The CDR3 consists of 14 residues. Germline V gene data show CDR1 as GTSNPN and CDR2 as SVGIG (reference sequence). As DNA, the CDR3 is TGTGCCTGGAGTGTGACAAACATGAACACTGAAGCTTTCTTT. As protein: CAWSVTNMNTEAFF. The full variable domain, in which reference TRBV30 and TRBJ1-1 provide the parts outside the CDR3, is SQTIHQWPATLVQPVGSPLSLECTVEGTSNPNLYWYRQAAGRGLQLLFYSVGIGQISSEVPQNLSASRPQDRQFILSSKKLLLSDSGFYLCAWSVTNMNTEAFFGQGTRLTVV.

In its sample, this clone was seen once. V usage is TRBV12-5 and J usage is TRBJ2-5, with 8 nucleotides matching TRBD2. The CDR3 covers 17 residues. The V and J ends lost 0 bases and 5 bases, in that order; junction bases with no gene match: 11. CDR1 LGHNT and CDR2 FRNRAP come from the germline V gene. The CDR3 here is CASGLVMGSGMGETQYF. The CDR3 bases are TGTGCTAGTGGTTTGGTAATGGGTAGCGGGATGGGTGAGACCCAGTACTTC.

The chain joins TRBV5-4 to TRBJ2-3, with D perhaps TRBD2 (7 bases). Germline V gene sequence: CDR1 SGHNT, CDR2 YYREEE (reference sequence). Deletions cut 4 bases from V and 5 bases from J, with 20 bases between. The CDR3 sequence is 16 residues long. The CDR3 is CASSPGLTGREDTQYF. DNA of the CDR3: TGTGCCAGCAGCCCAGGGCTTACAGGGAGGGAAGATACGCAGTATTTT.

This sequence joins TRBV12-3 or TRBV12-4 and TRBJ2-3; D is uncertain. The length of the CDR3 is 13 residues. Trimming cost V 7 bases and J 6 bases, with 14 bases left between them. DNA for the CDR3: TGTGCCAGCACCCCCCGGTATACGGATACGCAGTATTTT. Protein product: CASTPRYTDTQYF.

The chain combines TRBV5-1 with TRBJ2-1, with D perhaps TRBD1 (5 bases). The V end lost 2 bases, the J end lost 2 bases, and 8 bases lay between the germline ends. The germline CDR1 and CDR2 sequences are SGHRS and YFSETQ. The CDR3 totals 14 residues. The CDR3 is CASSFDRAYNEQFF. Here the CDR3 DNA reads TGCGCCAGCAGCTTTGACAGAGCCTACAATGAGCAGTTCTTC.

The V and J genes are TRBV6-5 and TRBJ2-7, with D tentatively TRBD1 (6 bases). The CDR3 has 14 amino acids. Trimming pared 6 bases from V and 2 bases from J, leaving 14 bases between. Germline CDR1 is MNHEY and CDR2 is SVGAGI. The CDR3 region has the DNA TGTGCCAGCAGCACAGGGTTAGAAACCTACGAGCAGTACTTC. It yields the protein CASSTGLETYEQYF.

The chain uses TRBV3-1 (or the pseudogene TRBV3-2) and TRBJ1-1; 10 nucleotides line up with TRBD1. The CDR3 extends over 16 amino acids. Per germline, CDR1 LGHDT and CDR2 YNNKEL (reference sequence). Trimming took 4 bases from V and 4 from J; bases not matched to a gene: 9. As DNA, the CDR3 is TGTGCCAGCAGCCCCCGGGACAGGGGCCTCCTCACTGAAGCTTTCTTT. This codes for CASSPRDRGLLTEAFF.

J is TRBJ1-1 and V is TRBV12-3 or TRBV12-4; TRBD1 agrees at 9 bases. V was pared by 7 bases and J by 7 bases, with 4 bases of the junction left unmatched. This CDR3 has 12 residues. CDR3 in amino acids: CASTRQGGEAFF. The CDR3, as DNA: TGTGCCAGCACCAGACAGGGGGGTGAAGCTTTCTTT.

In this sample, this clone turned up a few times. This chain's CDR3 is CASSPEDSRDTEAFF. The DNA for the CDR3 is TGTGCCAGCAGCCCGGAGGACAGCCGGGACACTGAAGCTTTCTTT. The chain uses TRBV6-5 and TRBJ1-1; TRBD1 might be the D (6 bases). Germline V gene lookup returns CDR1 MNHEY and CDR2 SVGAGI. This CDR3 region has 15 residues. Trimming cost V 6 bases and J 3 bases, with 17 bases left between them.

The chain employs TRBV15 and TRBJ1-5; D gene uncertain. V was clipped by 1 base and J by 4 bases, with 8 bases between them. Germline V lookup: CDR1 LNHNV, CDR2 YYDKDF (reference sequence). The CDR3 length is 14 residues. The CDR3 nucleotides are TGTGCCACCAGCAGAGGGCGACAAAATCAGCCCCAGCATTTT. This codes for CATSRGRQNQPQHF.

V and J are TRBV3-1 (or the pseudogene TRBV3-2) and TRBJ1-1; D ambiguous. The CDR3 has 15 amino acids. Trimming stripped 1 base from V and 1 base from J, with 10 bases between. Germline lookup yields CDR1 LGHDT and CDR2 YNNKEL (reference sequence). CDR3 region: CASSQAHIPNTEAFF. CDR3 coding DNA: TGTGCCAGCAGCCAAGCGCACATACCGAACACTGAAGCTTTCTTT.

The rearrangement links TRBV12-3 or TRBV12-4 to TRBJ1-1; possibly TRBD1 for D (6 bases). Deletions cut 1 base from V and 8 bases from J, with 11 bases between. The CDR3 is 13 amino acids. The CDR3 coding sequence is TGTGCCAGCAGTTTAGGGGGGGGGCTGGAAGCTTTCTTT. Amino acid sequence: CASSLGGGLEAFF.

The chain is built from TRBV12-3 or TRBV12-4 and TRBJ1-4, with a tentative D call TRBD1 (6 bases). The CDR3 is 13 amino acids. V was pared by 7 bases and J by 8 bases, with 14 bases between. As DNA, the CDR3 is TGTGCCAGCACTTACAGGGAGGGAGAAAAACTGTTTTTT. This sequence encodes CASTYREGEKLFF.

The CDR3 DNA follows: TGTGCCACGACAGGGATGGTTGACTATGGCTACACCTTC. Translating it yields CATTGMVDYGYTF. This sequence joins TRBV6-5 and TRBJ1-2, with 7 nucleotides matching TRBD1. CDR3 length equals 13 residues. Germline loops: CDR1 MNHEY, CDR2 SVGAGI. The V gene end was trimmed by 10 bases and the J gene end by 3 bases; junction bases not matched to a gene: 8.

This rearrangement joins TRBV2 to TRBJ1-2, with a possible D match to TRBD1 (5 bases). With 4 bases removed from V and 8 bases from J, the gap between germline ends came to 14 bases. The CDR3 covers 13 residues. The germline gives CDR1 SNHLY, CDR2 FYNNEI. The CDR3 DNA follows: TGTGCCAGCAGTGGACAGCAGGCGAACGGCTACACCTTC. Protein: CASSGQQANGYTF.

This sequence joins TRBV5-1 and TRBJ1-1; D gene uncertain. CDR3 length: 16 amino acids. Germline lookup yields CDR1 SGHRS and CDR2 YFSETQ. Trimming cost V 0 bases and J 4 bases, with 16 bases left between them. The CDR3 spells CASSLEARRGSTEAFF. The CDR3 DNA reads as TGCGCCAGCAGCTTGGAGGCCAGGCGTGGCTCCACTGAAGCTTTCTTT.

The rearrangement joins TRBV9 to TRBJ2-2; 11 positions match TRBD2. CDR1 and CDR2 (germline): SGDLS, YYNGEE. The CDR3 loop spans 17 amino acids. J gave up 2 bases and V 4 bases, and 7 bases lay outside the gene matches. CDR3 residues: CASSKLAGVLNTGELFF. The CDR3 bases are TGTGCCAGCAGCAAACTAGCGGGGGTCTTAAACACCGGGGAGCTGTTTTTT.

V usage is TRBV5-4 and J usage is TRBJ1-1, with a tentative D call TRBD1 (5 bases). Trimming took 3 bases from V and 1 from J, leaving 10 bases between them. Per the germline V gene, CDR1 is SGHNT and CDR2 is YYREEE (reference sequence). CDR3 size: 14 residues. The CDR3 DNA reads as TGTGCCAGCAGCTGGCAGGGAAAGAACACTGAAGCTTTCTTT. Translating it yields CASSWQGKNTEAFF.